The clone carrying this TCR beta chain was observed a handful of times. Its antigen is currently unknown. The data were taken from a study of identical twins. General study points: Cord blood beta clonotypes present at high abundance carried fewer insertions; no such pattern appeared in memory repertoires. Twins shared out-of-frame alpha sequences with excess low generation probability.

A universal primer binding site was introduced by template switching. The final cDNA contained unique molecular identifiers. TCRdb reanalysed the 5' RACE reads using MiXCR and keeps one entry per CDR3 protein. The repertoire holds 1,800,000 or so distinct CDR3 sequences, with around a third as singletons. The sample taken for sequencing was cord blood. This TCR was sampled from a newborn girl in good health.

This chain's CDR3 is CSAPGPHYEQYF. The CDR3 nucleotides are TGCAGTGCTCCGGGACCCCATTACGAGCAGTACTTC. This rearrangement joins TRBV20-1 to TRBJ2-7, with D perhaps given as TRBD1 or TRBD2 (5 bases each). The CDR3 length is 12 residues. The germline V gene encodes CDR1 DFQATT and CDR2 SNEGSKA (reference sequence). Trimming took off 5 bases at V and 4 bases at J, with 12 bases between the two ends.